One sample yielded the 7 T cell receptor beta chains listed below, sequenced in a study of blood T cell repertoires in COVID-19. Repertoires were generated with immunoSEQ multiplex PCR, while TCRdb's copy carries only in-frame clones and drops some. This sample carries 15,000 to 20,000 clones, around 90% of them seen once, and the ten largest clones take roughly 17%. Sequenced material: peripheral blood. These receptors all come from a man in his fifties with active COVID-19.

This chain uses TRBV3-1 (or the pseudogene TRBV3-2) with TRBJ2-7; 8 positions match TRBD2. The CDR3 has 16 amino acids. The V and J ends lost 4 bases and 5 bases, in that order; junction bases with no gene match: 13. Per germline, CDR1 LGHDT and CDR2 YNNKEL (reference sequence). The CDR3 protein is CASSLTSAPGMDEQYF. The CDR3 bases are TGTGCCAGCAGCCTGACTAGCGCTCCGGGTATGGACGAGCAGTACTTC.

The chain joins TRBV15 to TRBJ2-2; D is unclear. Deletions cut 6 bases from V and 5 bases from J, with 10 bases between. The germline gives CDR1 LNHNV, CDR2 YYDKDF (reference sequence). The CDR3 contains 13 residues. The DNA for the CDR3 is TGTGCCACCAGTGCTTCTAGGACCGGGGAGCTGTTTTTT. As protein: CATSASRTGELFF.

The V call is TRBV11-1, the J call TRBJ2-1, with 7 bases matching TRBD1. CDR3 size: 13 residues. The germline CDR1 and CDR2 sequences are SGHAT and FQDESV (reference sequence). J gave up 13 bases and V 5 bases, and 11 bases lay outside the gene matches. This CDR3 is CASSPGRDSLQFF. CDR3 nucleotide sequence: TGTGCCAGCAGCCCAGGACGGGACAGCTTACAGTTCTTC. The entire variable domain, with the rest obtained from reference TRBV11-1 and TRBJ2-1, is as follows: EAEVAQSPRYKITEKSQAVAFWCDPISGHATLYWYRQILGQGPELLVQFQDESVVDDSQLPKDRFSAERLKGVDSTLKIQPAELGDSAMYLCASSPGRDSLQFFGPGTRLTVL.

This rearrangement joins TRBV19 to TRBJ2-1; 7 nucleotides line up with TRBD2. Per germline, CDR1 LNHDA and CDR2 SQIVND (reference sequence). The CDR3 contains 14 residues. J gave up 8 bases and V 5 bases, and 9 bases lay outside the gene matches. CDR3 sequence: CASSSTSADYEQFF. CDR3 sequence (DNA): TGTGCCAGTAGTTCTACTAGCGCGGATTATGAGCAGTTCTTC.

The chain employs TRBV28 and TRBJ2-2; 7 bases are shared with TRBD2. From germline, CDR1 is MDHEN and CDR2 SYDVKM. Trimming at V came to 4 bases and at J to 7 bases, leaving 9 bases not matched to a gene. This CDR3 spans 15 amino acids. The DNA of the CDR3 is TGTGCCAGCAGTTCCGGGTCCAGCGGGGTCGGGGAGCTGTTTTTT. This encodes CASSSGSSGVGELFF.

The chain is built from TRBV9 and TRBJ1-1, with D perhaps matching TRBD1 (5 bases). This CDR3 has 14 amino acids. Germline CDR1 and CDR2: SGDLS and YYNGEE. Trimming left V 3 bases short and J 5 bases short, with 14 bases between. For the CDR3, the DNA is TGTGCCAGCAGCGGCGGGGGTAGGAGTACTGAAGCTTTCTTT. Protein product: CASSGGGRSTEAFF.

This sequence joins TRBV7-2 and TRBJ2-1, with D possibly TRBD1 on 5 matching bases. The V gene's germline CDR1 is SGHTA and CDR2 FQGNSA. V lost 5 bases, J lost 8 bases, and 16 bases lay in between. CDR3 length equals 14 residues. The DNA of the CDR3 is TGTGCCAGCAGCCCTCAACCAGGGATCGATGAGCAGTTCTTC. Protein product: CASSPQPGIDEQFF.